A selection of T cell receptor beta chains follows, all from one sample in a study of cytomegalovirus exposure and HLA in healthy donors. Clones were sequenced by immunoSEQ multiplex PCR, and TCRdb holds only the in-frame ones, with some missing. Among about 190,000 clones, around 88% were seen once, and the ten largest hold 1.7%. The sequenced sample was PBMCs. The receptors derive from a middle-aged man in good health and CMV-seropositive. Both conserved end residues are part of each CDR3. D genes are given only for firm matches. Some rows have no size entry. The others give once, few or many, or a class for an expanded clone.

j_call v_call clone_size d_call cdr3_length cdr3_aa cdr3_nt
TRBJ2-1 TRBV7-2 once . 13 CASSLATDNEQFF TGTGCCAGCAGCTTAGCGACAGACAATGAGCAGTTCTTC
TRBJ1-1 TRBV5-1 . TRBD1 13 CASSLVTGEEAFF TGCGCCAGCAGCTTGGTTACAGGGGAGGAAGCTTTCTTT
TRBJ2-6 TRBV19 . . 16 CASSIDPGSGANGLTF TGTGCCAGTAGTATAGACCCCGGCTCTGGGGCCAACGGCCTGACTTTC
TRBJ2-7 TRBV14 . TRBD2 14 CASSQEEREYEQYF TGTGCCAGCAGCCAAGAAGAGCGGGAGTACGAGCAGTACTTC
TRBJ2-3 TRBV6-5 . . 15 CASSTNAGRQDTQYF TGTGCCAGCAGTACTAACGCGGGAAGGCAAGATACGCAGTATTTT
TRBJ2-7 TRBV28 . . 17 CASSPPPGTLTAYEQYF TGTGCCAGCAGTCCACCCCCGGGAACCCTAACCGCCTACGAGCAGTACTTC
TRBJ2-5 TRBV2 once TRBD1 15 CASSEAGQGRETQYF TGTGCCAGCAGTGAAGCCGGACAGGGACGAGAGACCCAGTACTTC
TRBJ2-3 TRBV7-8 . . 16 CASSLLLAGNTDTQYF TGTGCCAGCAGCTTACTTCTCGCGGGAAACACAGATACGCAGTATTTT
TRBJ1-5 TRBV19 . . 16 CASSKLYEPGDQPQHF TGTGCCAGTAGTAAACTCTACGAACCGGGGGATCAGCCCCAGCATTTT
TRBJ2-3 TRBV5-1 . . 15 CASYELLTSTDTPYF TGCGCCAGTTACGAACTACTCACTAGCACAGATACGCCGTATTTT
TRBJ1-5 TRBV2 once TRBD1 14 CASSGTGNNQPQHF TGTGCCAGCAGCGGGACAGGGAACAATCAGCCCCAGCATTTT
TRBJ2-2 TRBV7-9 . TRBD1 15 CSSSKGQGADGELFF TGTTCCAGCAGCAAGGGACAGGGGGCTGACGGGGAGCTGTTTTTT
TRBJ2-2 TRBV7-2 . TRBD2 15 CASSFLAGGGGELFF TGTGCCAGCAGCTTCCTAGCGGGAGGTGGCGGGGAGCTGTTTTTT
TRBJ1-5 TRBV10-3 few TRBD1 14 CAISGDRDNQPQHF TGTGCCATCAGCGGGGACAGAGACAATCAGCCCCAGCATTTT
TRBJ1-2 TRBV6-1 . TRBD1 15 CASSPGTADSYGYTF TGTGCCAGCAGCCCCGGGACAGCCGATTCCTATGGCTACACCTTC
TRBJ2-7 TRBV5-4 . TRBD1 15 CASSHGTGGRNEQYF TGTGCCAGCAGCCACGGGACAGGGGGCAGGAACGAGCAGTACTTC
TRBJ2-2 TRBV7-3 once TRBD1 14 CASSYDGRTGRLFF TGTGCCAGCAGCTATGATGGGAGGACAGGGCGACTGTTTTTT
TRBJ1-4 TRBV9 . . 15 CASSVSRDTPMELFF TGTGCCAGCAGCGTATCCAGGGACACCCCCATGGAACTGTTTTTT
TRBJ1-5 TRBV29-1 . . 14 CSVGAGGSNQPQHF TGCAGCGTTGGGGCAGGTGGTAGCAATCAGCCCCAGCATTTT
TRBJ1-2 TRBV7-8 . TRBD1 17 CASSLASGTGALYGYTF TGTGCCAGCAGCTTAGCGTCCGGGACAGGAGCCCTATATGGCTACACCTTC
TRBJ2-7 TRBV28 . . 16 CASSSLTGPGIIEQYF TGTGCCAGCAGTTCCCTTACAGGGCCCGGTATTATCGAGCAGTACTTC
TRBJ2-5 TRBV5-4 once . 14 CASSLTSGMETQYF TGTGCCAGCAGCTTGACTTCAGGGATGGAGACCCAGTACTTC
TRBJ1-2 TRBV29-1 . . 11 CSVEGRDGYTF TGCAGCGTTGAAGGTAGAGATGGCTACACCTTC
TRBJ1-5 TRBV19 . . 15 CASSIWTPSNQPQHF TGTGCCAGTAGTATTTGGACTCCTAGCAATCAGCCCCAGCATTTT
TRBJ2-5 TRBV5-1 . TRBD2 15 CASSSTGTSGETQYF TGCGCCAGCAGCAGCACCGGGACTAGCGGCGAGACCCAGTACTTC
TRBJ1-5 TRBV28 . TRBD1 15 CASSYQGQGNQPQHF TGTGCCAGCAGTTACCAAGGACAGGGCAATCAGCCCCAGCATTTT
TRBJ1-2 TRBV5-6 . TRBD1 16 CASSLIQGTSNYGYTF TGTGCCAGCAGCTTGATACAGGGGACTAGCAACTATGGCTACACCTTC
TRBJ2-7 TRBV28 . TRBD2 14 CASIPERDLPEQYF TGTGCCAGCATTCCGGAGCGGGACCTTCCCGAGCAGTACTTC
TRBJ2-7 TRBV13 . TRBD2 15 CASSLTREGRYEQYF TGTGCCAGCAGCTTAACGCGGGAGGGCCGGTACGAGCAGTACTTC
TRBJ2-3 TRBV4-1 . . 15 CASSQGPGVGGTQYF TGCGCCAGCAGCCAAGGGCCCGGGGTAGGAGGTACGCAGTATTTT
TRBJ1-5 TRBV12-5 . . 14 CASGSPVGRQPQHF TGTGCTAGTGGTTCCCCAGTCGGGAGGCAGCCCCAGCATTTT
TRBJ1-1 TRBV2 . . 13 CASSESGNTEAFF TGTGCCAGCAGTGAATCGGGGAACACTGAAGCTTTCTTT
TRBJ2-7 TRBV4-2 few TRBD1 17 CASSQAPGQRLTYEQYF TGTGCCAGCAGCCAAGCCCCGGGACAGCGTCTGACCTACGAGCAGTACTTC
TRBJ1-1 TRBV5-1 . . 15 CASSPSPTVNTEAFF TGCGCCAGCAGCCCTAGCCCGACGGTGAACACTGAAGCTTTCTTT
TRBJ1-1 TRBV19 . . 15 CASSIVAGGDTEAFF TGTGCCAGTAGTATAGTAGCGGGAGGGGACACTGAAGCTTTCTTT
TRBJ1-2 TRBV9 . TRBD1 15 CASSYDRGEGYGYTF TGTGCCAGCAGCTATGACAGGGGAGAGGGCTATGGCTACACCTTC
TRBJ1-1 TRBV11-3 . TRBD1 15 CASSPGTGIGTEAFF TGTGCCAGCAGCCCAGGGACAGGGATTGGGACTGAAGCTTTCTTT
TRBJ2-2 TRBV4-1 . . 17 CASSHQFGGTYTGELFF TGCGCCAGCAGCCATCAATTTGGGGGCACTTACACCGGGGAGCTGTTTTTT
TRBJ2-5 TRBV11-1 . . 12 CASSPGEGTQYF TGTGCCAGCAGCCCAGGGGAGGGTACGCAGTACTTC
TRBJ1-1 TRBV5-4 . . 14 CASSFRRENTEAFF TGTGCCAGCAGCTTCAGGCGGGAGAACACTGAAGCTTTCTTT
TRBJ2-5 TRBV5-1 . . 14 CASSSGSGQETQYF TGCGCCAGCAGCTCCGGGTCCGGTCAGGAGACCCAGTACTTC
TRBJ2-5 TRBV29-1 few TRBD2 13 CSVETSAQETQYF TGCAGCGTTGAAACTAGCGCACAAGAGACCCAGTACTTC
TRBJ2-5 TRBV7-2 . TRBD1 19 CASSRAPMGQGLAGETQYF TGTGCCAGCAGCCGCGCACCTATGGGACAGGGATTGGCAGGAGAGACCCAGTACTTC
TRBJ2-7 TRBV25-1 . . 12 CASTGSLIKQYF TGTGCCAGCACCGGGAGCTTGATCAAGCAGTACTTC
TRBJ2-5 TRBV25-1 once . 14 CARITGIAQETQYF TGTGCCAGGATTACAGGGATAGCCCAAGAGACCCAGTACTTC
TRBJ2-7 TRBV5-1 . . 15 CASRLGQSLSYEQYF TGCGCCAGCAGGCTCGGACAGTCACTCTCCTACGAGCAGTACTTC
TRBJ2-1 TRBV5-1 . TRBD2 17 CASSLTSGRAAYNEQFF TGCGCCAGCAGCCTGACTAGCGGGAGGGCCGCCTACAATGAGCAGTTCTTC
TRBJ2-7 TRBV28 . TRBD2 17 CASSLSQGGWDRYEQYF TGTGCCAGCAGTTTGAGTCAGGGAGGGTGGGATCGGTACGAGCAGTACTTC
TRBJ1-2 TRBV14 . TRBD1 15 CASSHSGTGVYGYTF TGTGCCAGCAGCCATTCCGGGACAGGGGTTTATGGCTACACCTTC
TRBJ1-3 TRBV7-2 few TRBD1 16 CASSHRQGHSGNTIYF TGTGCCAGCAGCCATCGACAGGGTCACTCTGGAAACACCATATATTTT
TRBJ1-2 TRBV9 . . 14 CASSPSGQNYGYTF TGTGCCAGCAGCCCTAGCGGGCAGAACTATGGCTACACCTTC
TRBJ2-5 TRBV2 . . 15 CASSEARQLQETQYF TGTGCCAGCAGTGAAGCTAGACAGCTCCAAGAGACCCAGTACTTC
TRBJ2-7 TRBV6-1 . TRBD1 12 CASRGTGYEQYF TGTGCCAGCAGGGGGACAGGATACGAGCAGTACTTC
TRBJ2-3 TRBV5-6 . . 15 CASSRRGVTTDTQYF TGTGCCAGCAGCCGACGCGGGGTTACCACAGATACGCAGTATTTT
TRBJ1-3 TRBV4-3 . TRBD1 16 CASSHEDRASGNTIYF TGCGCCAGCAGCCACGAAGACAGGGCCTCTGGAAACACCATATATTTT
TRBJ2-1 TRBV7-9 . . 14 CASSFMGLTNEQFF TGTGCCAGCAGCTTTATGGGACTTACCAATGAGCAGTTCTTC
TRBJ1-4 TRBV6-6 . TRBD1 16 CASSPGTGAANEKLFF TGTGCCAGCAGTCCGGGGACAGGCGCGGCTAATGAAAAACTGTTTTTT
TRBJ2-7 TRBV13 . TRBD2 16 CASSLGGGHPSYEQYF TGTGCCAGCAGCCTCGGGGGGGGGCACCCTTCCTACGAGCAGTACTTC
TRBJ1-4 TRBV18 once TRBD1 13 CASSPRGLEKLFF TGTGCCAGCTCACCAAGGGGGCTGGAAAAACTGTTTTTT